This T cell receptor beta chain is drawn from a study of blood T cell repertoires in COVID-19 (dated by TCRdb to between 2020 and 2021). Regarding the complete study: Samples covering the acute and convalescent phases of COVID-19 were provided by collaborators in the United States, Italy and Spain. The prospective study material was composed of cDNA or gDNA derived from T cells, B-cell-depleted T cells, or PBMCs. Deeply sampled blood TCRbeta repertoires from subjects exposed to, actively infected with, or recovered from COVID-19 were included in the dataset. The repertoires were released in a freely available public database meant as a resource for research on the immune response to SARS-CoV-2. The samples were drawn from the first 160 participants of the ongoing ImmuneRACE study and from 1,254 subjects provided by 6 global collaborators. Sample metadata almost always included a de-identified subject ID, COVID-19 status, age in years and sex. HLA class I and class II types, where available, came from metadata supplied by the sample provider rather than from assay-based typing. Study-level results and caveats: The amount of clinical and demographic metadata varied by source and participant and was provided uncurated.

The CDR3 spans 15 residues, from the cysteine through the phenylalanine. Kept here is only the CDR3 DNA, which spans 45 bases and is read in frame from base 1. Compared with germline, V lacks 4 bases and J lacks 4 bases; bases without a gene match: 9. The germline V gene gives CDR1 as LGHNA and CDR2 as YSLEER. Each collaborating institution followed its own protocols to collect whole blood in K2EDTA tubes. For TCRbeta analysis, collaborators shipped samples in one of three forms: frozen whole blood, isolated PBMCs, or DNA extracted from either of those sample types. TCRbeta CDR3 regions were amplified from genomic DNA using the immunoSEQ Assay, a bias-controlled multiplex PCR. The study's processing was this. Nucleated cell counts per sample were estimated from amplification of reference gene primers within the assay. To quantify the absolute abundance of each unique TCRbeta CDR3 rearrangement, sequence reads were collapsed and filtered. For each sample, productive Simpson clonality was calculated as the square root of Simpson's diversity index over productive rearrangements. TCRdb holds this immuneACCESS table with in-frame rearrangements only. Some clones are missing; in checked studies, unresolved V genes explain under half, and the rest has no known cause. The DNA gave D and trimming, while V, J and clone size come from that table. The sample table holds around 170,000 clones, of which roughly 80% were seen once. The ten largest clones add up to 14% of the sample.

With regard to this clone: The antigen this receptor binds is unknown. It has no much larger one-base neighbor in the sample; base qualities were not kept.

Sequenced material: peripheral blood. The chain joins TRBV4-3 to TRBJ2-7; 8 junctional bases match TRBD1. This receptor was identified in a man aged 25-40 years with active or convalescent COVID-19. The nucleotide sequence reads TGCGCCAGCAGCCGAGAAAATCAGGGGGCTTACGAGCAGTACTTC. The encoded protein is CASSRENQGAYEQYF.